This TCR beta chain was documented in a study of blood T cell repertoires in COVID-19. Study in general: The origin of the acute and convalescent COVID-19 samples was the United States, Italy and Spain. Sample material is recorded as cDNA or gDNA derived from T cells, B-cell-depleted T cells, or PBMCs.

Assignment of participants to cohorts was predicated upon participant-reported clinical history. This clone was counted only a few times. The protocol was immunoSEQ multiplex PCR, while the TCRdb copy is restricted to in-frame clones and leaves out a portion. This sample has a few hundred thousand clones, with almost 90% found just once. The TCR was taken from a woman aged 45 to 65 with acute COVID-19. The sequencing sample was made of PBMCs or T cells enriched from blood (not recorded which).

CDR3: CASSFQGRDTGELFF. The CDR3 nucleotides read TGTGCCAGCAGTTTTCAGGGGCGGGACACCGGGGAGCTGTTTTTT. The rearrangement uses TRBV27 and TRBJ2-2; weak D call: TRBD1 (6 bases). The V end was cut by 3 bases, the J end by 3 bases, with 11 bases between. The CDR3 loop spans 15 amino acids. Germline V gives CDR1 MNHEY, CDR2 SMNVEV (reference sequence).